The 25 T cell receptor beta chains below were found in one sample sequenced in a study of regulatory T cells in long-lasting Graves disease. Time point reported: persistent/refractory GD, antithyroid drugs over 5 years with positive TRAb. PBMCs provided the RNA from which the TCR library was made. Libraries of TCR beta came from iRepertoire HTBI primers plus Arm-PCR of CDR3 regions. TCRdb ran MiXCR on the multiplex PCR reads and lists one entry per CDR3 protein. This table has more than 650,000 distinct CDR3 sequences, approximately 31% appearing once. Sequences were derived from peripheral blood mononuclear cells (PBMCs), sampled when the disease was refractory, from a patient treated with antithyroid drugs. The origin of the receptors is a female donor with Graves disease.

The chain uses TRBV20-1 and TRBJ1-1, with 12 bases that match TRBD1. The CDR3 is 17 residues long. Looked up from germline, CDR1 is DFQATT and CDR2 is SNEGSKA (reference sequence). Trimming at V came to 5 bases and at J to 2 bases, leaving 12 bases not matched to a gene. CDR3 protein: CSAPSFGTGGLNTEAFF. CDR3 nucleotide sequence: TGCAGTGCTCCCTCGTTCGGGACAGGGGGCCTTAACACTGAAGCTTTCTTT.

This chain links TRBV27 with TRBJ2-5; the match to TRBD2 covers 10 bases. The V segment lost 8 bases and the J segment 5 bases; nucleotides outside the gene matches: 8. The CDR3 consists of 14 residues. Germline CDR1 and CDR2: MNHEY and SMNVEV (reference sequence). CDR3 DNA: TGTGCCAGCCACCGTAGCGGGAGGCTGGAGACCCAGTACTTC. Its protein product is CASHRSGRLETQYF.

This clonotype has a handful of counts. The V gene is TRBV6-1, the J gene TRBJ1-4; D not certain. Germline CDR1 MNHNS, CDR2 SASEGT. The CDR3 runs to 11 residues. V lost 1 base and J lost 7, with 1 base in between. The CDR3 bases are TGTGCCAGCAGTGAAGTTGAAAAACTGTTTTTT. Its translation is CASSEVEKLFF.

The chain has TRBV3-1 and TRBJ2-5; no firm D call. Trimming left V 4 bases short and J 1 base short, with 13 bases between. There are 15 residues in the CDR3. Germline lookup yields CDR1 LGHDT and CDR2 YNNKEL (reference sequence). The CDR3 is CASSPTQTIQETQYF. The CDR3 bases are TGTGCCAGCAGCCCCACCCAGACAATCCAAGAGACCCAGTACTTC.

The J gene is TRBJ2-7, the V gene TRBV6-2 or TRBV6-3; 13 nucleotides agree with TRBD2. V shed 5 bases, J shed 5 bases, and the junction held 6 bases outside the gene matches. CDR1 MNHEY and CDR2 SVGEGT come from the germline V gene. CDR3 length: 15 residues. This CDR3 is CASSPGLAGTHEQYF. CDR3 coding DNA: TGTGCCAGCAGTCCGGGACTAGCGGGAACCCACGAGCAGTACTTC.

This chain uses TRBV10-3 with TRBJ1-1; 7 nucleotides agree with TRBD1. Looked up from germline, CDR1 is ENHRY and CDR2 is SYGVKD. The J segment lost 1 base and the V segment lost 1 base, leaving 3 bases of the junction unmatched. This CDR3 is built from 15 residues. The CDR3: CAISEWDRANTEAFF. CDR3 sequence (DNA): TGTGCCATCAGTGAGTGGGACAGAGCGAACACTGAAGCTTTCTTT.

This clonotype was observed a few times. The chain couples TRBV18 to TRBJ1-2; 7 positions match TRBD1. The CDR3 totals 14 residues. Per germline, CDR1 KGHSH and CDR2 LQKENI. The V gene end was trimmed by 3 bases and the J gene end by 6 bases; junction bases not matched to a gene: 7. The CDR3 DNA reads TGTGCCAGCTCACCGGGACAGCTTTCGGATGGCTACACCTTC. It translates to CASSPGQLSDGYTF.

V and J are TRBV19 and TRBJ1-1; 7 nucleotides agree with TRBD1. V was pared by 6 bases and J by 0 bases, with 7 bases of the junction left unmatched. The length of the CDR3 is 15 residues. Germline V gene sequence: CDR1 LNHDA, CDR2 SQIVND (reference sequence). CDR3 residues: CASRDRQGVNTEAFF. The CDR3 DNA follows: TGTGCCAGTAGAGACCGACAGGGCGTGAACACTGAAGCTTTCTTT.

CDR3: CASSQLTGGRGYTF. The CDR3 nucleotides are TGCGCCAGCAGCCAGCTGACGGGGGGGAGAGGCTACACCTTC. This chain connects TRBV5-1 to TRBJ1-2; D perhaps matches TRBD1 (5 bases). The CDR3 consists of 14 residues. Germline CDR1 is SGHRS and CDR2 is YFSETQ. V dropped 4 bases and J dropped 8 bases, with 18 bases sitting between them.

V and J are TRBV19 and TRBJ1-5; tentative D call: TRBD1 (5 bases). The V end lost 3 bases, the J end lost 1 base, and 13 bases lay between the germline ends. The germline V gene encodes CDR1 LNHDA and CDR2 SQIVND (reference sequence). The CDR3 extends over 16 amino acids. The CDR3: CASSMAGQGSNQPQHF. The CDR3 nucleotides are TGTGCCAGTAGTATGGCCGGTCAGGGAAGCAATCAGCCCCAGCATTTT.

On this clonotype itself: A junction boundary mismatches the germline segment, possibly from a read error. CDR3 sequence (DNA): TGTGCCAGCAGCTTGGACACGAACACTGAAGCTCTCTTT. Translated: CASSLDTNTEALF. This chain uses TRBV13 with TRBJ1-1, with D maybe TRBD1 (5 bases). CDR1 is PRHDT and CDR2 is FYEKMQ in the germline V gene (reference sequence). The CDR3 is 13 residues long.

V usage is TRBV6-1 and J usage is TRBJ1-6; perhaps TRBD1 as D (5 bases). The CDR3 contains 14 residues. Germline V CDR1 and CDR2: MNHNS, SASEGT. V was trimmed by 6 bases and J by 7 bases, leaving 13 bases between them. CDR3 in DNA: TGTGCCAGCAGACCGGGACGGACGAATTCACCCCTCCACTTT. Translating gives CASRPGRTNSPLHF.

This clonotype occurred a few times. For the CDR3, the DNA is TGTGCCAGCAGAAAGATAGCGGCCTACGAGCAGTACTTC. This codes for CASRKIAAYEQYF. The chain combines TRBV27 with TRBJ2-7; the D gene is possibly TRBD2 (6 bases). Between the trimmed V and J ends, which lost 6 bases and 2 bases, there was a span of 11 bases. This CDR3 region has 13 residues. Germline lookup yields CDR1 MNHEY and CDR2 SMNVEV (reference sequence).

This clonotype was seen only a few times. CDR3 in DNA: TGTGCCAGCAGTTTAATACTGGGAACCTACGAGCAGTACTTC. Amino acid sequence: CASSLILGTYEQYF. The chain links TRBV12-3 or TRBV12-4 to TRBJ2-7; D gene unclear. The ends were cut back, 2 bases at V and 2 bases at J, with 10 bases in the middle. The CDR3 runs 14 residues.

This clonotype appeared many times. The chain couples TRBV12-3 or TRBV12-4 to TRBJ1-1, with D possibly being TRBD1 (5 bases). Trimming removed 3 bases from V and 0 bases from J, with 8 bases in between. This CDR3 region has 14 residues. The DNA of the CDR3 is TGTGCCAGCAGTTTGAGGGGCATGAACACTGAAGCTTTCTTT. This translates into CASSLRGMNTEAFF.

This sequence joins TRBV7-3 and TRBJ2-7, with 8 bases identical to TRBD2. V was pared by 1 base and J by 5 bases, with 7 bases of the junction left unmatched. The germline V gene has CDR1 SGHTA and CDR2 FQGTGA. This CDR3 region has 15 residues. In DNA, the CDR3 is TGTGCCAGCAGCTTAATAGGGACTAGTTTGGACGAGCAGTACTTC. As protein: CASSLIGTSLDEQYF.

The rearrangement joins TRBV25-1 to TRBJ1-5; no clear D. Germline V gives CDR1 MGHDK, CDR2 SYGVNS. CDR3 length: 14 residues. V was cut by 2 bases and J by 3 bases, with 8 bases left in between. The CDR3 coding sequence is TGTGCCAGCAGTGAAGCCAGATTCAATCAGCCCCAGCATTTT. Residues: CASSEARFNQPQHF.

The J gene is TRBJ2-6, the V gene TRBV19; D is ambiguous. The CDR3 sequence is 17 residues long. Trimming stripped 5 bases from V and 0 bases from J, with 14 bases between. From germline, CDR1 is LNHDA and CDR2 SQIVND (reference sequence). For the CDR3, the DNA is TGTGCCAGTAGTCCCCCCCTGTCATACTCTGGGGCCAACGTCCTGACTTTC. It translates to CASSPPLSYSGANVLTF. The whole variable domain, filled in from reference TRBV19 and TRBJ2-6, reads DGGITQSPKYLFRKEGQNVTLSCEQNLNHDAMYWYRQDPGQGLRLIYYSQIVNDFQKGDIAEGYSVSREKKESFPLTVTSAQKNPTAFYLCASSPPLSYSGANVLTFGAGSRLTVL.

This clonotype showed up just a few times. The chain couples TRBV29-1 to TRBJ1-1, with TRBD1 matching over 7 bases. V trimming: 7 bases; J trimming: 3 bases; junction bases outside the gene matches: 8. Germline V gene sequence: CDR1 SQVTM, CDR2 ANQGSEA. CDR3 length equals 13 residues. The CDR3 nucleotides read TGCAGCGCCGCCGGGACAGTCGACACTGAAGCTTTCTTT. It yields the protein CSAAGTVDTEAFF.

There are a few counts of this clonotype. This chain links TRBV20-1 with TRBJ1-6; 7 bases agree with TRBD1. V dropped 6 bases and J dropped 6; count of bases not matched to a gene: 2. Germline V CDR1 and CDR2: DFQATT, SNEGSKA (reference sequence). The CDR3 is made up of 12 amino acids. The CDR3 loop is CSARDSNSPLHF. In DNA, the CDR3 is TGCAGTGCACGGGACAGTAATTCACCCCTCCACTTT.

CDR3 amino acids: CASSPARDRVWTEAFF. Written as DNA, the CDR3 is TGCGCCAGCAGCCCAGCGCGGGACAGGGTTTGGACTGAAGCTTTCTTT. The chain combines TRBV5-1 with TRBJ1-1; 9 bases line up with TRBD1. After removal of 4 bases from V and 5 bases from J, the junction contained 12 bases not matched to a gene. Germline V gene data show CDR1 as SGHRS and CDR2 as YFSETQ. This CDR3 contains 16 residues. Full variable domain (remainder filled in from reference TRBV5-1 and TRBJ1-1): KAGVTQTPRYLIKTRGQQVTLSCSPISGHRSVSWYQQTPGQGLQFLFEYFSETQRNKGNFPGRFSGRQFSNSRSEMNVSTLELGDSALYLCASSPARDRVWTEAFFGQGTRLTVV.

The chain employs TRBV7-9 and TRBJ1-6; a possible D gene is TRBD1 (5 bases). CDR3 size: 16 residues. Germline values: CDR1 SEHNR, CDR2 FQNEAQ (reference sequence). V gave up 6 bases and J gave up 7 bases, with 19 bases separating them. This CDR3 reads CASSQDITTRNSPLHF. The CDR3 DNA reads TGTGCCAGCAGTCAGGACATCACAACCCGGAATTCACCCCTCCACTTT.

The chain employs TRBV7-3 and TRBJ1-1; D may be TRBD1 (6 bases). In germline, CDR1 is SGHTA, CDR2 FQGTGA. This CDR3 has 14 amino acids. Deletions cut 5 bases from V and 10 bases from J, with 20 bases between. Here the CDR3 reads CASSPQPGGAGAFF. Written as DNA, the CDR3 is TGTGCCAGCAGCCCGCAGCCGGGGGGCGCCGGAGCTTTCTTT. The whole variable domain, remainder taken from reference TRBV7-3 and TRBJ1-1, is GAGVSQTPSNKVTEKGKYVELRCDPISGHTALYWYRQSLGQGPEFLIYFQGTGAADDSGLPNDRFFAVRPEGSVSTLKIQRTERGDSAVYLCASSPQPGGAGAFFGQGTRLTVV.

This clonotype was found many times. The chain links TRBV6-1 to TRBJ2-2; D possibly corresponds to TRBD2 (6 bases). Germline-derived CDR1 and CDR2 are MNHNS and SASEGT. The CDR3 extends over 15 amino acids. V lost 2 bases to trimming and J lost 6 bases, with 13 bases between them. In DNA form, the CDR3 reads TGTGCCAGCAGTGAACACGCGGGACTGGCCGGGGAGCTGTTTTTT. Translating it yields CASSEHAGLAGELFF.

This clonotype was detected a few times. This rearrangement joins TRBV14 to TRBJ1-6; D may be TRBD1 (6 bases). Trimming stripped 2 bases from V and 9 bases from J, with 20 bases between. Germline values: CDR1 SGHDN, CDR2 FVKESK. The CDR3 spans 17 residues. The CDR3 bases are TGTGCCAGCAGCCAACTAACAGGGACAAGAGTTGGTTCACCCCTCCACTTT. Translated: CASSQLTGTRVGSPLHF.